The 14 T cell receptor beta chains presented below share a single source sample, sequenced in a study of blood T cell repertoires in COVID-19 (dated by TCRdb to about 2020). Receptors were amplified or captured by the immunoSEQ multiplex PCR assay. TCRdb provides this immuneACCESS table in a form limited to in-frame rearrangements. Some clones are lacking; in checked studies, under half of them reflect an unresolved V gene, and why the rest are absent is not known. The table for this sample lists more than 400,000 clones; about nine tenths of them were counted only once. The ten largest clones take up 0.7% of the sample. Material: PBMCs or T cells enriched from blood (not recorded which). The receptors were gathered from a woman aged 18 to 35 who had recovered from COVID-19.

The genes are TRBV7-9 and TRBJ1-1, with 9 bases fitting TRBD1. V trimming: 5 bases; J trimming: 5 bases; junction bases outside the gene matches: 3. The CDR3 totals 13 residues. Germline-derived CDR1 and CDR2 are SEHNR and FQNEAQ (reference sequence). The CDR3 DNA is TGTGCCAGCAGCCTAGACAGGGGGACTGAAGCTTTCTTT. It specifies CASSLDRGTEAFF.

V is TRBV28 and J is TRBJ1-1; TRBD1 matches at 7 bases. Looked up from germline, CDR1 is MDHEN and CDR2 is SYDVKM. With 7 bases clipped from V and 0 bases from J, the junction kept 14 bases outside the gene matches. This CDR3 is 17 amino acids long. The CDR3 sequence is CASMVLERGHMNTEAFF. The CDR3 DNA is TGTGCCAGCATGGTCCTTGAAAGGGGGCACATGAACACTGAAGCTTTCTTT.

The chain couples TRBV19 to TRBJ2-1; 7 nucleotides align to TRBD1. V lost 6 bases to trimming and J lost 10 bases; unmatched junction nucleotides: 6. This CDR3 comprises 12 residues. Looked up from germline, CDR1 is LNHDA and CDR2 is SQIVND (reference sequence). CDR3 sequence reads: CASSPTGLEQFF. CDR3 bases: TGTGCCAGTAGCCCGACAGGGTTAGAGCAGTTCTTC.

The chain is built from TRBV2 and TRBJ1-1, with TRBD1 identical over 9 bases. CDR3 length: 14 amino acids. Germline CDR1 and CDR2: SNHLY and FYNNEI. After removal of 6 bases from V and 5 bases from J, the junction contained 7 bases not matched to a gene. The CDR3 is CASRKDRGGTEAFF. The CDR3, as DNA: TGTGCCAGCAGAAAGGACAGGGGAGGGACTGAAGCTTTCTTT.

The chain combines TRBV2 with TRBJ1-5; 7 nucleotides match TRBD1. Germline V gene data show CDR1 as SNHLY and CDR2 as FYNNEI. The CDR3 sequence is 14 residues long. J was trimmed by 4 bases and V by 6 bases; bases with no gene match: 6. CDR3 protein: CASRGQSFNQPQHF. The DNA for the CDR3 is TGTGCCAGCAGGGGACAGTCTTTTAATCAGCCCCAGCATTTT.

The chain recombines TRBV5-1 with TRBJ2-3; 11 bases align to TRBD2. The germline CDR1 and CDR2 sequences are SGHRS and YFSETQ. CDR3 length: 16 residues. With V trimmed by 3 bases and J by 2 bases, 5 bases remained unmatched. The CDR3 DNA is TGCGCCAGCAGCTCAGGGACTAGCGGAAACACAGATACGCAGTATTTT. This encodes CASSSGTSGNTDTQYF. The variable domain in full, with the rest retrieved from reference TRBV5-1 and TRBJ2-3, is KAGVTQTPRYLIKTRGQQVTLSCSPISGHRSVSWYQQTPGQGLQFLFEYFSETQRNKGNFPGRFSGRQFSNSRSEMNVSTLELGDSALYLCASSSGTSGNTDTQYFGPGTRLTVL.

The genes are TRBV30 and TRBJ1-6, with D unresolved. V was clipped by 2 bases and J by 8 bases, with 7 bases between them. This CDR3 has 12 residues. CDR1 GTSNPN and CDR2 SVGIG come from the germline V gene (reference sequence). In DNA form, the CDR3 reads TGTGCCTGGAGTACGGTATATTCACCCCTCCACTTT. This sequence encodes CAWSTVYSPLHF.

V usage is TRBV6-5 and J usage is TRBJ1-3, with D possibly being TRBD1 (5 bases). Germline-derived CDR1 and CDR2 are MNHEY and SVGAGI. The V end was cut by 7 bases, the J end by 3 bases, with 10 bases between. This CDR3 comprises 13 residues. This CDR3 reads CASIPGGGNTIYF. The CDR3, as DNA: TGTGCCAGCATCCCCGGGGGTGGAAACACCATATATTTT.

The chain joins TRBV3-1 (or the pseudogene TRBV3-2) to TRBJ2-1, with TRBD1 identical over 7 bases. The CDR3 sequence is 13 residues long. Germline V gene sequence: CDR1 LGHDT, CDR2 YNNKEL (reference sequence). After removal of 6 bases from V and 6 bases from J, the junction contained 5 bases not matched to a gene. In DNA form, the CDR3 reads TGTGCCAGCAGTTTCGACAGGGTCAATGAGCAGTTCTTC. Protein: CASSFDRVNEQFF.

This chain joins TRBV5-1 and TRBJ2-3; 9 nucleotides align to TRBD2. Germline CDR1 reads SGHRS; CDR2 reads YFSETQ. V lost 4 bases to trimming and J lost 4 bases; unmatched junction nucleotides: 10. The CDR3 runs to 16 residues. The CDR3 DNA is TGCGCCAGCAGCCTAGCAAGCGGGGGGTTAGCAGATACGCAGTATTTT. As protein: CASSLASGGLADTQYF.

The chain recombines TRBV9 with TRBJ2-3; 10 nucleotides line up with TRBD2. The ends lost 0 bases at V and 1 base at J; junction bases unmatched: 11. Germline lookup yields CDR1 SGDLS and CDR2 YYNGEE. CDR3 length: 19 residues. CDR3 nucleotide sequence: TGTGCCAGCAGCGTAGAAGGGAGCGGGGGGGCCCGGGGCACAGATACGCAGTATTTT. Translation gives CASSVEGSGGARGTDTQYF.

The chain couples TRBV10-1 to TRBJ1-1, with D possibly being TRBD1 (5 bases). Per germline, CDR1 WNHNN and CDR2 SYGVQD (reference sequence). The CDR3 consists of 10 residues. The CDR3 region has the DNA TGCGCAGGGGCGCGCACTGAAGCTTTCTTT. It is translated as CAGARTEAFF.

The CDR3 region has the DNA TGTGCCTGGAGTGTACCAGCAGGAGGGAATCAGCCCCAGCATTTT. The encoded protein is CAWSVPAGGNQPQHF. This chain joins TRBV30 and TRBJ1-5; D is unresolved. The CDR3 totals 15 residues. Between the trimmed V and J ends, which lost 0 bases and 4 bases, there was a span of 13 bases. Looked up from germline, CDR1 is GTSNPN and CDR2 is SVGIG (reference sequence). The complete variable domain, with remaining parts taken from reference TRBV30 and TRBJ1-5, reads SQTIHQWPATLVQPVGSPLSLECTVEGTSNPNLYWYRQAAGRGLQLLFYSVGIGQISSEVPQNLSASRPQDRQFILSSKKLLLSDSGFYLCAWSVPAGGNQPQHFGDGTRLSIL.

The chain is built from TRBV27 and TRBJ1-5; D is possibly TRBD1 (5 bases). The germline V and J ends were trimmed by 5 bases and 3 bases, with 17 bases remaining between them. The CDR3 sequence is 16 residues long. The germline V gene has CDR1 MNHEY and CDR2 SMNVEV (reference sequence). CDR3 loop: CASSPNPTAFNQPQHF. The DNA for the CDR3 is TGTGCCAGCAGTCCTAACCCGACAGCCTTCAATCAGCCCCAGCATTTT.